This TCR beta chain was profiled in a study of shared clonotypes between healthy human individuals (dated by TCRdb to the early 2020s). Background for the entire study: The cohort comprised a couple of women and three men aged 18 to 49 years. For each donor, CD4 naive and CD4 memory were each given three plates, CD8 naive was given two plates, and CD8 memory was given one plate. To estimate repertoire size and how much clonotype sharing occurs between individuals, the study deeply sequenced the blood TCR repertoires of about five healthy adults. To increase sequencing depth and limit assay-specific biases, TCR repertoire library preparation and sequencing were carried out by different laboratories using diverse techniques. Each donor's leukapheresis produced roughly between roughly 0.85 and 9.5 billion PBMCs.

Study-level results and caveats: Sharing across several donors was observed for approximately 5% of naive CD4, 3.5% of naive CD8, 2% to 2.5% of memory CD4, and less than 0.45% of memory CD8 clonotypes. Compared with non-shared clonotypes, the clonotypes found in all four sorted-subset donors had higher generation probabilities. Because the study included a small number of donors, the genetic and exposure-history diversity represented was limited. Sampling was restricted to blood, and TCR repertoires in tissues likely differ from the TCR repertoires found in blood. Naive subsets generally had larger estimated clonotype richness than memory subsets did. Pairwise subsampling led to the expectation that sequencing depth would affect the degree of clonotype sharing among donors. Rarefaction of sorted-subset datasets indicated incomplete sequencing despite the large sequencing depth.

As regards this clone: Its recognized antigen is unknown. Base qualities are missing; no much larger clone stands one base away.

CD8 naive samples were CD45RO-negative cells positively selected for CCR7, giving a CD45RA+CCR7+ population that excluded TemRA cells. Donors were healthy HIV-negative adults with no recently reported acute infections or vaccinations. Only Caucasian adults living in Nashville, Tennessee, USA were represented among the donors. Blood was collected by leukapheresis, and PBMCs were isolated by Ficoll-Histopaque density gradient centrifugation and then cryopreserved in liquid nitrogen vapor phase. Analytical flow cytometry was used to check the purity and quantity of each magnetically sorted T cell population. Genomic DNA was isolated from each sorted fraction and quantified by UV absorbance on a Nanodrop 2000c. Using the deep immunoSEQ assay, TCR CDR3 regions were amplified from genomic DNA by multiplex PCR. Extracted genomic DNA from each cell subset was distributed evenly across all wells of several immunoSEQ 96-well plates, and each plate was treated as a replicate. For sorted subsets, each replicate PCR was loaded with 200 ng genomic DNA, equivalent to 30,000 or so T cell genomes. The purified libraries were quantified using a Qubit 3.0 fluorometer, sized with a Bioanalyzer 2100, and then quantified again using the KAPA Library Quantification kit. Every immunoSEQ 96-well plate was sequenced on a dedicated single-read 150-cycle Illumina NextSeq 550 flow cell. In the paper's pipeline: Because the immunoSEQ output included only junctional sequences and no quality scores, the filtering could not be the same as the filtering used for full-length reads. Sequences were annotated with PyIR, a Python wrapper for IgBLAST v1.9, and V/J genes and CDR3 were assigned using IMGT germline references. Reads with weak V/J assignments (E-value above 1e-6), missing CDR3, stop codons, out-of-frame junctions, or ambiguous translated residues were removed. A V3J clonotype was defined by an identical inferred V gene, J gene, and CDR3 amino acid sequence. Percentage overlap between repertoires was computed as shared unique clonotypes divided by the size of the smaller repertoire. Repertoire richness was assessed with RTK rarefaction, the Chao1 estimator, and Recon v2.1 estimates of unobserved clonotypes. Generation probabilities for all TCRbeta clonotypes obtained by the gDNA method from several donors were computed using OLGA. This is the immuneACCESS table as TCRdb keeps it, with only in-frame sequences that have V and J called. A part of the clones is gone; compared with another copy, unresolved V genes explain less than half, and the rest is unexplained. The V and J calls and clone size were taken over from that table, and D and trimming were inferred from the DNA. The sample table contains hundreds of thousands of clones; only one count was recorded for 90% to 97% of them. In total, the top ten clones hold more than 0.085% of the sample.

The CDR3 runs 15 amino acids, cysteine and phenylalanine included. Only the CDR3 region is kept as DNA, spanning 45 bases read in frame from base 1. CDR1 and CDR2 (MDHEN, SYDVKM) derive from the germline V gene. Here V drops 7 bases and J drops 1 base, and the junction holds 8 bases not matched to any gene. The source of this sequence is a woman younger than 45 in good health. Recombination connected TRBV28 to TRBJ1-1; 8 junctional bases match TRBD1. Sequencing used naive CD8+ T cells sorted from blood. What the cell subset or site label conveys for this sample: CD45RA+CCR7+. CDR3 region: CASNLPGTGNTEAFF. DNA sequence: TGTGCCAGCAACCTCCCGGGGACAGGGAACACTGAAGCTTTCTTT. With the rest looked up from the reference TRBV28 and TRBJ1-1 genes rather than sequenced, the full variable domain is DVKVTQSSRYLVKRTGEKVFLECVQDMDHENMFWYRQDPGLGLRLIYFSYDVKMKEKGDIPEGYSVSREKKERFSLILESASTNQTSMYLCASNLPGTGNTEAFFGQGTRLTVV.